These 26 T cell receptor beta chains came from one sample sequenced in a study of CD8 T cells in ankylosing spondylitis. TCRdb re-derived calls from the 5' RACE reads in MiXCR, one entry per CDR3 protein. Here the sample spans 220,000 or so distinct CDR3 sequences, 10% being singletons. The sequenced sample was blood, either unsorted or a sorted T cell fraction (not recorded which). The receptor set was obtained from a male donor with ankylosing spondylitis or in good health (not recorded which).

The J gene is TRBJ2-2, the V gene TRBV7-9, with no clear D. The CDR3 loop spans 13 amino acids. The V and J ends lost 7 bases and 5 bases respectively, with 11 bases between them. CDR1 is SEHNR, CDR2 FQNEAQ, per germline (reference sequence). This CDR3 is CASTPDGTGELFF. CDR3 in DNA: TGTGCCAGCACTCCAGACGGGACCGGGGAGCTGTTTTTT. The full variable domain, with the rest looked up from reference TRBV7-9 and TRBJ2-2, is DTGVSQNPRHKITKRGQNVTFRCDPISEHNRLYWYRQTLGQGPEFLTYFQNEAQLEKSRLLSDRFSAERPKGSFSTLEIQRTEQGDSAMYLCASTPDGTGELFFGEGSRLTVL.

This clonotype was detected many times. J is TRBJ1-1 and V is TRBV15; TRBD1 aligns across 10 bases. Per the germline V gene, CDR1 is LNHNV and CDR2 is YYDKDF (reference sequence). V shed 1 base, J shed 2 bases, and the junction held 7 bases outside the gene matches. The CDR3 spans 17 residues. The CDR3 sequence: CATSRAGTGALNTEAFF. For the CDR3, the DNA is TGTGCCACCAGCAGAGCCGGGACAGGGGCACTTAACACTGAAGCTTTCTTT.

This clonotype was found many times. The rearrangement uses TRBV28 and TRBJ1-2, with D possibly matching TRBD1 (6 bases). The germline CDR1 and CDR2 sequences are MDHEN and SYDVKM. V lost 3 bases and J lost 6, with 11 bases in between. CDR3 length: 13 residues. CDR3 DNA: TGTGCCAGCAGTTTGGGGGCCTGGGATGGCTACACCTTC. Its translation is CASSLGAWDGYTF.

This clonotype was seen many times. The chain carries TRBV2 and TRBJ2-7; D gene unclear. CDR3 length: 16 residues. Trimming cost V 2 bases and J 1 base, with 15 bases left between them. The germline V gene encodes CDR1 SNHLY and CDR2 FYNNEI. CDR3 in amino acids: CASSENGRRISYEQYF. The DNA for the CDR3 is TGTGCCAGCAGTGAAAATGGGCGACGGATTTCCTACGAGCAGTACTTC.

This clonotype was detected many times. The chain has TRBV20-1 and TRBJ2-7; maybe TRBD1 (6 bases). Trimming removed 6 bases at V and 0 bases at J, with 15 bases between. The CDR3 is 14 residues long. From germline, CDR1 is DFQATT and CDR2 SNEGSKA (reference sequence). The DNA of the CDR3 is TGCAGTGCCGGAGACAGGCCAACCTCCTACGAGCAGTACTTC. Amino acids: CSAGDRPTSYEQYF.

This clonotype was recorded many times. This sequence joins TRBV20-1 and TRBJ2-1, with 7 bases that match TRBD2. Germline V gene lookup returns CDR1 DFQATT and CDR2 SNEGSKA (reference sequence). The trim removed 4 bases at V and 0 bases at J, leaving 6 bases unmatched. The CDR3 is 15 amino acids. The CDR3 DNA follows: TGCAGTGCTAATCCAGCGGGAAGCTCCTACAATGAGCAGTTCTTC. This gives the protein CSANPAGSSYNEQFF.

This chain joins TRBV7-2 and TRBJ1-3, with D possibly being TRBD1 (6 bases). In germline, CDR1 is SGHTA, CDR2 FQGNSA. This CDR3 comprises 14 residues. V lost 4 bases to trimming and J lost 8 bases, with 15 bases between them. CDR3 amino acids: CASSSPEGVDTIYF. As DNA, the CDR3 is TGTGCCAGCAGCTCCCCGGAGGGGGTGGACACCATATATTTT.

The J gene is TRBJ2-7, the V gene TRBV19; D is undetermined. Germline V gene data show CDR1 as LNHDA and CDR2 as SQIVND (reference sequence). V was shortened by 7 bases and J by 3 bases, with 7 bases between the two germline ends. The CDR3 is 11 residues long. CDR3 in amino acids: CASKGNYEQYF. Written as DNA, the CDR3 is TGTGCCAGTAAAGGAAACTACGAGCAGTACTTC.

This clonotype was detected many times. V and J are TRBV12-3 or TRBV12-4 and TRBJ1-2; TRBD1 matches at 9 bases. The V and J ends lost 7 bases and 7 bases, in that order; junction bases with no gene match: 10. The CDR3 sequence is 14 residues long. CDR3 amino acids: CASIIGQGLGGYTF. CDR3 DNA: TGTGCCAGCATCATAGGACAGGGGTTGGGTGGCTACACCTTC.

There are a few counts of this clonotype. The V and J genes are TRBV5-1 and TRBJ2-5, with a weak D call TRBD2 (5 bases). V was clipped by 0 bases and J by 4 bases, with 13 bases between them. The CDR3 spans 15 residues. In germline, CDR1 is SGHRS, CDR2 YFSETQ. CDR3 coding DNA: TGCGCCAGCAGCTTGGTCCTCGGGGAGCGAGAGACCCAGTACTTC. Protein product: CASSLVLGERETQYF. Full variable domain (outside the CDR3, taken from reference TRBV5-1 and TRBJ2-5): KAGVTQTPRYLIKTRGQQVTLSCSPISGHRSVSWYQQTPGQGLQFLFEYFSETQRNKGNFPGRFSGRQFSNSRSEMNVSTLELGDSALYLCASSLVLGERETQYFGPGTRLLVL.

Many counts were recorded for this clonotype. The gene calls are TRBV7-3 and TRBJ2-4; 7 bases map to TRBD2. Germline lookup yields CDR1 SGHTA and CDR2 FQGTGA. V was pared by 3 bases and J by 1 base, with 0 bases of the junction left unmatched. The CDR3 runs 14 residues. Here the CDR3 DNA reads TGTGCCAGCAGCTTGGGGGGGGCCAAAAACATTCAGTACTTC. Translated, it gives CASSLGGAKNIQYF. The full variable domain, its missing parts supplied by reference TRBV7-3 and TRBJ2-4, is GAGVSQTPSNKVTEKGKYVELRCDPISGHTALYWYRQSLGQGPEFLIYFQGTGAADDSGLPNDRFFAVRPEGSVSTLKIQRTERGDSAVYLCASSLGGAKNIQYFGAGTRLSVL.

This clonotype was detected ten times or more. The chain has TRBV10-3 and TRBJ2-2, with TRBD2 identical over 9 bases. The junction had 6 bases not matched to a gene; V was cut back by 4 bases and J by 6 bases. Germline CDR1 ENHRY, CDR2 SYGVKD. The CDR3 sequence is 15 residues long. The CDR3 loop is CAISGLTSGSGELFF. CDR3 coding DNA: TGTGCCATCAGTGGTTTGACTAGCGGATCCGGGGAGCTGTTTTTT.

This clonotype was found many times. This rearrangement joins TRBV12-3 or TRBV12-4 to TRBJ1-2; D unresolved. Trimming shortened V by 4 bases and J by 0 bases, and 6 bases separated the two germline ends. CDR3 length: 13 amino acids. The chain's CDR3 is CASSYASNYGYTF. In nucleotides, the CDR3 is TGTGCCAGCAGTTACGCCTCTAACTATGGCTACACCTTC.

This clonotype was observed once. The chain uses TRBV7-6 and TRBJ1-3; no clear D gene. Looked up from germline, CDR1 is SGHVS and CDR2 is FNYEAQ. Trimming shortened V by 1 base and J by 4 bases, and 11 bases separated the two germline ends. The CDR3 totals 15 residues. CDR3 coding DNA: TGTGCCAGCAGCTTAGTTGCGGGCGGAGGAAACACCATATATTTT. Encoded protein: CASSLVAGGGNTIYF.

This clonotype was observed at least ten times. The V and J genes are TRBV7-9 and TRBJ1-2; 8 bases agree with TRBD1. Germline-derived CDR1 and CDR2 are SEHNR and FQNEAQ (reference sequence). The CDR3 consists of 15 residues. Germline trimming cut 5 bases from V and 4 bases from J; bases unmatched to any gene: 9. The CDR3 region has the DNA TGTGCCAGCAGCCCCGGACAGGGAAAGGCCTATGGCTACACCTTC. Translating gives CASSPGQGKAYGYTF.

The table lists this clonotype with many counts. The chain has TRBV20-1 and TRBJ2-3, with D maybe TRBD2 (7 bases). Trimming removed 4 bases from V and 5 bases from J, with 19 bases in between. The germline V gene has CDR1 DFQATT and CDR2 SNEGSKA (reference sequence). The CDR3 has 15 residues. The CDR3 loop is CSAIEMAGARDTQYF. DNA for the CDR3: TGCAGTGCTATCGAAATGGCGGGGGCGAGAGATACGCAGTATTTT.

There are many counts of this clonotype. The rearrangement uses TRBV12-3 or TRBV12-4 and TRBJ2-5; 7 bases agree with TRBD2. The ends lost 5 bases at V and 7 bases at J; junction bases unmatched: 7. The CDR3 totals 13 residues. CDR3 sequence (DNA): TGTGCCAGCAGTCTGTATGGGGAGGGGACCCAGTACTTC. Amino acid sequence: CASSLYGEGTQYF.

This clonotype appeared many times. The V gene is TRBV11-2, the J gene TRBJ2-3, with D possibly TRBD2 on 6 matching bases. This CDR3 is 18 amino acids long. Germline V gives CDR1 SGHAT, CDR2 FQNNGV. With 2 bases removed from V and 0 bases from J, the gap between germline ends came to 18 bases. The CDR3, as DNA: TGTGCCAGCAGCTTAAGGGTGTTGGCGGGGTCAAGCACAGATACGCAGTATTTT. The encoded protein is CASSLRVLAGSSTDTQYF.

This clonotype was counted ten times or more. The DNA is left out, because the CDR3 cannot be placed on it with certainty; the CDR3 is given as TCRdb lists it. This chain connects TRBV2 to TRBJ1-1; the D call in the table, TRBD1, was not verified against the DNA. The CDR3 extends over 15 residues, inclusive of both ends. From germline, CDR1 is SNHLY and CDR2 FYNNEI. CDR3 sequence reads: CASILDRGLNTEAFF.

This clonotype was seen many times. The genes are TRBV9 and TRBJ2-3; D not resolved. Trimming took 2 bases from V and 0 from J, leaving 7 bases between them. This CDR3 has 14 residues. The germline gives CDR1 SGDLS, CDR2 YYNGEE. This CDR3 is CASSVLTSTDTQYF. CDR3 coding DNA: TGTGCCAGCAGCGTGTTGACTAGCACAGATACGCAGTATTTT.

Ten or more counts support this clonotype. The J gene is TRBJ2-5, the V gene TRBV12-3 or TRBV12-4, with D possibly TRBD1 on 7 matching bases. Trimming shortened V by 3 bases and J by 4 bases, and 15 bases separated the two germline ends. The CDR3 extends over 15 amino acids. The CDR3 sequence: CASSFQGGLPETQYF. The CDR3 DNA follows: TGTGCCAGCAGTTTTCAGGGGGGACTTCCAGAGACCCAGTACTTC.

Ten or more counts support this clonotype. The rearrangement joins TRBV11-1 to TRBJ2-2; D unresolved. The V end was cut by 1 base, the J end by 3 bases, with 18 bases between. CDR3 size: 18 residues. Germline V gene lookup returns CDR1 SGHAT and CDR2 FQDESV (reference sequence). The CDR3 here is CASSLGPLKGQDTGELFF. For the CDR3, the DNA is TGTGCCAGCAGCTTAGGACCTCTCAAGGGTCAGGACACCGGGGAGCTGTTTTTT.

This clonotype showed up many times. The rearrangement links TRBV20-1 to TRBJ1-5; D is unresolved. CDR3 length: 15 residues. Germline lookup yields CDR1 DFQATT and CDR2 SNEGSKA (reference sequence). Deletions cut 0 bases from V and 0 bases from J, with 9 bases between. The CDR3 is CSARDRVYSNQPQHF. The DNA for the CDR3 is TGCAGTGCTAGAGACCGGGTATATAGCAATCAGCCCCAGCATTTT.

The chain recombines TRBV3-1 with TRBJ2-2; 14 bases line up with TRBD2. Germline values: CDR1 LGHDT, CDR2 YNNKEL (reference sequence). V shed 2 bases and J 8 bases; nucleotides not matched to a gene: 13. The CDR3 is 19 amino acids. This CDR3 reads CASSQRNGLAGGIEGELFF. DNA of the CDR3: TGTGCCAGCAGCCAAAGGAACGGACTAGCGGGGGGTATTGAGGGGGAGCTGTTTTTT. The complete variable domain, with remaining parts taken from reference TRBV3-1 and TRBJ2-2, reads DTAVSQTPKYLVTQMGNDKSIKCEQNLGHDTMYWYKQDSKKFLKIMFSYNNKELIINETVPNRFSPKSPDKAHLNLHINSLELGDSAVYFCASSQRNGLAGGIEGELFFGEGSRLTVL.

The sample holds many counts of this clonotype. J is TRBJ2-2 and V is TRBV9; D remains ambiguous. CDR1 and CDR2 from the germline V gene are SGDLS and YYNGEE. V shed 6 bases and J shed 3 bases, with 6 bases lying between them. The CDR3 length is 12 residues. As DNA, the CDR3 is TGTGCCAGCAAGGGCTACACCGGGGAGCTGTTTTTT. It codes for CASKGYTGELFF.

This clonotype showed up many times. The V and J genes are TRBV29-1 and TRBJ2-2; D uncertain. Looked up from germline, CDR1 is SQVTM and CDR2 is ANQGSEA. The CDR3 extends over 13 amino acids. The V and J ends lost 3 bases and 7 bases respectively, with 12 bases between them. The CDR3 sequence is CSVDVSGGGELFF. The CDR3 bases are TGCAGCGTTGATGTTTCTGGCGGCGGGGAGCTGTTTTTT.